This TCR beta chain was retrieved from a study of identical twins. TCRdb redid the calling of the 5' RACE reads with MiXCR, one entry per CDR3 protein. The sample has around 1.7 million distinct CDR3 sequences, around 29% seen once; the top ten hold approximately 0.25%. Study-level results: Out-of-frame alpha sequences shared between twins exhibited an excess of low generation probability. Models underestimated how often monozygotic twins shared out-of-frame TCR alpha.

Germline V gene sequence: CDR1 MGHRA, CDR2 YSYEKL. The CDR3 totals 17 residues. The germline V and J ends were trimmed by 1 base and 5 bases, with 20 bases remaining between them. This clonotype was counted between two and nine times. Its antigen remains unidentified. The chain employs TRBV4-1 and TRBJ1-1; TRBD1 is a possible D gene (6 bases). This TCR was sampled from a newborn girl in good health. The sample was cord blood. CDR3 in DNA: TGCGCCAGCAGCCAAGGCCCCACTTGGGGGCGGTGGACTGAAGCTTTCTTT. Amino acid sequence: CASSQGPTWGRWTEAFF.